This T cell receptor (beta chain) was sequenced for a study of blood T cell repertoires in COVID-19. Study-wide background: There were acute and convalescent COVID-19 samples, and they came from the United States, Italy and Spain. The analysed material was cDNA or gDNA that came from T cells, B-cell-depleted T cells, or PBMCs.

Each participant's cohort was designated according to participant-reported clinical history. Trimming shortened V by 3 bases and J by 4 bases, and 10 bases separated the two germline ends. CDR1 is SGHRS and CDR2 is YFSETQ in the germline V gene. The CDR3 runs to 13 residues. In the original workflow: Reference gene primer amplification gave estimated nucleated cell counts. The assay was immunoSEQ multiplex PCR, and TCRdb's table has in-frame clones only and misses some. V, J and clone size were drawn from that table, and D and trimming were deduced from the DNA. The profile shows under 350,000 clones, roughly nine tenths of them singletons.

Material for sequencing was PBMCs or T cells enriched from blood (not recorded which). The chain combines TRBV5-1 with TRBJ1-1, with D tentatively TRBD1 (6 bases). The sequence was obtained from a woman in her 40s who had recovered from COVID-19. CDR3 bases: TGCGCCAGCAGCTCGACAGGTACCACTGAAGCTTTCTTT. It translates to CASSSTGTTEAFF.